Shown below are 19 T cell receptor beta chains from a single sample sequenced in a study of blood T cell repertoires in COVID-19. Assay: immunoSEQ multiplex PCR; the TCRdb copy retains only in-frame clones and omits some. The data contain fewer than 300,000 clones, about 91% of them singletons. Sequenced: peripheral blood. The receptors stem from a person under 30 with COVID-19, enrolled during active disease.

The V call is TRBV3-1 (or the pseudogene TRBV3-2), the J call TRBJ2-7; 7 bases fit TRBD2. The germline gives CDR1 LGHDT, CDR2 YNNKEL (reference sequence). The CDR3 consists of 14 residues. V lost 6 bases, J lost 0 bases, and 5 bases stayed unmatched. The CDR3: CASRPTGGSYEQYF. The DNA for the CDR3 is TGTGCCAGCAGACCGACGGGGGGCTCCTACGAGCAGTACTTC.

The chain joins TRBV29-1 to TRBJ2-7; 7 bases line up with TRBD1. The V segment lost 3 bases and the J segment 3 bases; nucleotides outside the gene matches: 2. Germline assignment: CDR1 SQVTM and CDR2 ANQGSEA. CDR3 length equals 12 residues. DNA for the CDR3: TGCAGCGTTGAGGACAGGAACTACGAGCAGTACTTC. Protein product: CSVEDRNYEQYF.

The rearrangement links TRBV4-1 to TRBJ2-1, with D possibly TRBD2 on 5 matching bases. Trimming took 1 base from V and 2 from J, leaving 12 bases between them. This CDR3 has 16 residues. CDR1 is MGHRA, CDR2 YSYEKL, per germline. The DNA for the CDR3 is TGCGCCAGCAGCCAAGGGGCAACTAGGGCCTACAATGAGCAGTTCTTC. It specifies CASSQGATRAYNEQFF.

In nucleotides, the CDR3 is TGTGCCAGCAGTCTGAGGGGGACAGGGAACGAGCAGTACTTC. This sequence encodes CASSLRGTGNEQYF. This sequence joins TRBV27 and TRBJ2-7; TRBD1 agrees at 9 bases. Germline CDR1 reads MNHEY; CDR2 reads SMNVEV (reference sequence). The CDR3 spans 14 residues. Unmatched junction bases numbered 7, after V lost 5 bases and J lost 5 bases.

V usage is TRBV3-1 (or the pseudogene TRBV3-2) and J usage is TRBJ2-5, with D possibly being TRBD2 (6 bases). The germline gives CDR1 LGHDT, CDR2 YNNKEL (reference sequence). V gave up 1 base and J gave up 5 bases, with 11 bases separating them. The CDR3 has 14 residues. The chain's CDR3 is CASSQGSGRETQYF. The CDR3 bases are TGTGCCAGCAGCCAAGGTAGCGGTCGGGAGACCCAGTACTTC.

The gene calls are TRBV27 and TRBJ2-1; the D gene is possibly TRBD1 (5 bases). The CDR3 is made up of 16 amino acids. Trimming removed 5 bases at V and 9 bases at J, with 23 bases between. Germline CDR1 MNHEY, CDR2 SMNVEV (reference sequence). The CDR3 loop is CASSIEVGPDWGEQFF. In DNA form, the CDR3 reads TGTGCCAGCAGTATCGAGGTGGGGCCGGATTGGGGTGAGCAGTTCTTC.

The V and J genes are TRBV21-1 and TRBJ1-1; the table's D gene call, TRBD1, was not cross checked with the DNA. TRBV21-1 is annotated as a pseudogene. CDR3 length: 13 residues. For the CDR3, the DNA is TGTGCCAGCAGCAAAGTGTACGCAGGAGAAGCTTTCTTT. It encodes CASSKVYAGEAFF.

This rearrangement joins TRBV15 to TRBJ2-5; perhaps TRBD1 as D (6 bases). The CDR3 covers 15 residues. The germline V and J ends were trimmed by 1 base and 4 bases, with 13 bases remaining between them. CDR1 is LNHNV, CDR2 YYDKDF, per germline (reference sequence). CDR3: CATSRAAGAPETQYF. The CDR3 DNA reads TGTGCCACCAGCAGAGCCGCAGGGGCGCCAGAGACCCAGTACTTC.

The chain recombines TRBV18 with TRBJ2-7, with D possibly being TRBD1 (6 bases). Trimming took 5 bases from V and 2 from J, leaving 10 bases between them. The CDR3 runs 13 residues. Germline-derived CDR1 and CDR2 are KGHSH and LQKENI. The CDR3 DNA follows: TGTGCCAGCTCAAACGGACAGACCTACGAGCAGTACTTC. As protein: CASSNGQTYEQYF.

This chain connects TRBV28 to TRBJ2-1; TRBD2 matches at 7 bases. Germline V gives CDR1 MDHEN, CDR2 SYDVKM. Trimming took 7 bases from V and 9 from J; bases not matched to a gene: 12. The CDR3 spans 14 residues. Here the CDR3 reads CASMGWGGSSEQFF. The CDR3 coding sequence is TGTGCCAGCATGGGGTGGGGCGGGAGTAGTGAGCAGTTCTTC.

The rearrangement joins TRBV5-1 to TRBJ2-2; 9 bases map to TRBD2. This CDR3 region has 16 residues. Germline V gene sequence: CDR1 SGHRS, CDR2 YFSETQ. With V trimmed by 0 bases and J by 2 bases, 2 bases remained unmatched. CDR3 amino acids: CASSLGLAGNTGELFF. DNA for the CDR3: TGCGCCAGCAGCTTGGGGCTAGCGGGAAACACCGGGGAGCTGTTTTTT.

The chain has TRBV6-2 or TRBV6-3 and TRBJ2-5, with D unclear. This CDR3 is built from 14 residues. Germline CDR1 reads MNHEY; CDR2 reads SVGEGT. V dropped 2 bases and J dropped 5 bases, with 12 bases sitting between them. The CDR3 coding sequence is TGTGCCAGCAGTTACACTTCGGTATCCGAGACCCAGTACTTC. Protein sequence: CASSYTSVSETQYF.

This rearrangement joins TRBV12-3 or TRBV12-4 to TRBJ2-3; D call uncertain. Trimming stripped 1 base from V and 8 bases from J, with 10 bases between. The CDR3 runs to 13 residues. The CDR3 DNA reads as TGTGCCAGCAGTTTAGAGTCCGGGTCTACGCAGTATTTT. Its translation is CASSLESGSTQYF.

This chain connects TRBV9 to TRBJ2-1, with a possible D match to TRBD2 (6 bases). Germline V gene lookup returns CDR1 SGDLS and CDR2 YYNGEE. The CDR3 totals 12 residues. V lost 3 bases to trimming and J lost 9 bases, with 10 bases between them. The CDR3 sequence: CASSEGAGEQFF. The CDR3 DNA is TGTGCCAGCAGCGAGGGAGCGGGTGAGCAGTTCTTC.

The rearrangement joins TRBV11-3 to TRBJ2-2; 15 bases are a match to TRBD2. The junction had 8 bases not matched to a gene; V was cut back by 5 bases and J by 4 bases. The CDR3 contains 18 residues. Germline V lookup: CDR1 SGHNT, CDR2 YENEEA. CDR3 sequence reads: CASSPGLAGGLGTGELFF. CDR3 coding DNA: TGTGCCAGCAGCCCGGGACTAGCGGGAGGTTTGGGCACCGGGGAGCTGTTTTTT.

The chain is built from TRBV6-4 and TRBJ1-1; TRBD1 matches at 9 bases. V was pared by 9 bases and J by 1 base, with 3 bases of the junction left unmatched. CDR1 and CDR2 (germline): MRHNA, SNTAGT. This CDR3 is 13 amino acids long. CDR3 loop: CARRQGENTEAFF. In nucleotides, the CDR3 is TGTGCCAGAAGACAGGGGGAGAACACTGAAGCTTTCTTT.

The chain has TRBV7-3 and TRBJ2-3; 9 nucleotides align to TRBD2. Germline lookup yields CDR1 SGHTA and CDR2 FQGTGA. V was pared by 2 bases and J by 0 bases, with 0 bases of the junction left unmatched. This CDR3 has 15 residues. CDR3 region: CASSLLAGSTDTQYF. DNA of the CDR3: TGTGCCAGCAGCTTACTAGCGGGGAGCACAGATACGCAGTATTTT.

This chain links TRBV7-9 with TRBJ2-3; 11 positions agree with TRBD2. This CDR3 has 16 residues. V trimming: 0 bases; J trimming: 5 bases; junction bases outside the gene matches: 4. CDR1 is SEHNR, CDR2 FQNEAQ, per germline (reference sequence). The CDR3 sequence is CASSLASGRAEDTQYF. The CDR3 DNA reads TGTGCCAGCAGCTTAGCTAGCGGGAGGGCCGAAGATACGCAGTATTTT. The variable domain in full, completed from reference TRBV7-9 and TRBJ2-3, reads DTGVSQNPRHKITKRGQNVTFRCDPISEHNRLYWYRQTLGQGPEFLTYFQNEAQLEKSRLLSDRFSAERPKGSFSTLEIQRTEQGDSAMYLCASSLASGRAEDTQYFGPGTRLTVL.

This chain connects TRBV19 to TRBJ1-1; D is ambiguous. CDR1 is LNHDA and CDR2 is SQIVND in the germline V gene (reference sequence). The length of the CDR3 is 14 residues. The V and J ends lost 6 bases and 4 bases respectively, with 15 bases between them. This chain's CDR3 is CASSFGGSRTEAFF. The CDR3 DNA reads TGTGCCAGTAGCTTTGGCGGGTCGCGCACTGAAGCTTTCTTT.